This TCR beta chain was profiled in a study of blood T cell repertoires in COVID-19. Study details: T cells, B-cell-depleted T cells, or PBMCs provided the cDNA or gDNA that served as material.

Residents of 24 US areas, aged about 18 to 100 years, made up the participants. Assay used: immunoSEQ multiplex PCR; TCRdb lists only in-frame clones, some missing. Of approximately 210,000 clones in the sample, around 90% are singletons; the top ten hold about 2.3%. With 7 bases removed from V and 8 bases from J, the gap between germline ends came to 11 bases. The CDR3 is 11 residues long. The chain joins TRBV6-7 to TRBJ1-2, with no clear D. TRBV6-7 is given ORF status, its function remaining uncertain. Sample: PBMCs or T cells enriched from blood (not recorded which). The receptor was derived from a woman in her twenties or thirties who had recovered from COVID-19. The CDR3 is CASTGFRGYTF. CDR3 coding DNA: TGTGCCAGCACAGGTTTCCGCGGCTACACCTTC.